One sample yielded the 17 T cell receptor beta chains listed below, sequenced in a study of shared clonotypes between healthy human individuals. CD45RO-negative, CCR7-selected cells formed the naive CD8 fraction, which excluded terminally differentiated effector memory CD45RA+ cells. Repertoires were generated with immunoSEQ multiplex PCR, while TCRdb's copy carries only in-frame clones and drops some. The table shows 560,000 or so clones, with 96% occurring only once. The sample was naive CD8+ T cells sorted from blood. Receptors were obtained from a woman younger than 45 in good health.

V usage is TRBV21-1 and J usage is TRBJ2-3; TRBD2, the table's D call, was not compared with the DNA. TRBV21-1 is deemed a pseudogene. This CDR3 contains 14 residues. CDR3 nucleotide sequence: TGTGCCAGCAGCAAAGGGACTCTCACAGATACGCAGTATTTT. Translating gives CASSKGTLTDTQYF.

The table lists this clone with a count of one. Other DNA variants within this sample encode the same CDR3. This chain uses TRBV27 with TRBJ2-7, with TRBD2 matching over 9 bases. Trimming removed 2 bases from V and 7 bases from J; junction bases left unmatched: 6. Germline values: CDR1 MNHEY, CDR2 SMNVEV (reference sequence). The CDR3 is 14 residues long. CDR3 sequence (DNA): TGTGCCAGCAGTTTAGCGGGAGGGCCGGGGGAGCAGTACTTC. As protein: CASSLAGGPGEQYF.

V usage is TRBV7-9 and J usage is TRBJ1-5, with 7 nucleotides matching TRBD1. J was trimmed by 0 bases and V by 0 bases; bases with no gene match: 8. The V gene's germline CDR1 is SEHNR and CDR2 FQNEAQ (reference sequence). The CDR3 length is 18 residues. The CDR3 spells CASSLARTGDYSNQPQHF. The DNA of the CDR3 is TGTGCCAGCAGCTTAGCTAGGACAGGAGATTATAGCAATCAGCCCCAGCATTTT.

The rearrangement links TRBV4-1 to TRBJ2-1; 9 nucleotides agree with TRBD2. V dropped 5 bases and J dropped 3; count of bases not matched to a gene: 5. CDR3 length equals 15 residues. The germline V gene encodes CDR1 MGHRA and CDR2 YSYEKL. In nucleotides, the CDR3 is TGCGCCAGCAGCTTCCGACTAGCGGTCTACAATGAGCAGTTCTTC. It translates to CASSFRLAVYNEQFF.

The rearrangement uses TRBV28 and TRBJ1-5; the match to TRBD1 covers 8 bases. There are 13 residues in the CDR3. V lost 9 bases, J lost 5 bases, and 6 bases stayed unmatched. Germline values: CDR1 MDHEN, CDR2 SYDVKM. CDR3 sequence: CASEDREDQPQHF. DNA of the CDR3: TGTGCCAGTGAGGACAGGGAGGATCAGCCCCAGCATTTT.

The rearrangement joins TRBV4-1 to TRBJ2-5; D is tentatively TRBD1 or TRBD2 (5 bases each). Looked up from germline, CDR1 is MGHRA and CDR2 is YSYEKL. This CDR3 spans 14 amino acids. The V end lost 4 bases, the J end lost 5 bases, and 14 bases lay between the germline ends. For the CDR3, the DNA is TGCGCCAGCAGCCGGGGACCTCCTGAGGAGACCCAGTACTTC. It encodes CASSRGPPEETQYF.

V and J are TRBV5-4 and TRBJ2-5; D gene uncertain. The DNA end is a closer match to TRBJ2-7, so the J assignment may be wrong. The CDR3 spans 14 residues. CDR1 is SGHNT and CDR2 is YYREEE in the germline V gene (reference sequence). CDR3 sequence (DNA): TGTGCCAGCAGCTTGGCCTTGTCCCCCCACGAGCAGTACTTC. It yields the protein CASSLALSPHEQYF.

The rearrangement joins TRBV15 to TRBJ1-5; D unresolved. CDR1 LNHNV and CDR2 YYDKDF come from the germline V gene (reference sequence). This CDR3 has 12 amino acids. The V end lost 3 bases, the J end lost 4 bases, and 4 bases lay between the germline ends. This CDR3 is CATSRNNQPQHF. The CDR3 bases are TGTGCCACCAGCAGGAATAATCAGCCCCAGCATTTT. Full variable domain (missing parts from reference TRBV15 and TRBJ1-5): DAMVIQNPRYQVTQFGKPVTLSCSQTLNHNVMYWYQQKSSQAPKLLFHYYDKDFNNEADTPDNFQSRRPNTSFCFLDIRSPGLGDTAMYLCATSRNNQPQHFGDGTRLSIL.

This clone was found once. V is TRBV28 and J is TRBJ1-2, with D possibly matching TRBD1 (5 bases). With 6 bases removed from V and 1 base from J, the gap between germline ends came to 18 bases. CDR1 is MDHEN and CDR2 is SYDVKM in the germline V gene. The CDR3 loop spans 16 amino acids. The CDR3 DNA is TGTGCCAGCAGCCCCATCGGAGGGGTCATTAACTATGGCTACACCTTC. Translated, it gives CASSPIGGVINYGYTF.

The chain recombines TRBV19 with TRBJ2-7, with 7 bases matching TRBD1. J gave up 2 bases and V 2 bases, and 9 bases lay outside the gene matches. The CDR3 runs 16 residues. Per germline, CDR1 LNHDA and CDR2 SQIVND (reference sequence). The CDR3 loop reads CASSIQRHRGAYEQYF. The CDR3 coding sequence is TGTGCCAGTAGTATACAAAGACACAGGGGAGCCTACGAGCAGTACTTC.

J is TRBJ1-2 and V is TRBV27, with D perhaps TRBD1 (5 bases). Per germline, CDR1 MNHEY and CDR2 SMNVEV (reference sequence). V lost 4 bases and J 2 bases, leaving 11 bases between the germline ends. The CDR3 has 14 residues. CDR3: CASSSSGTNYGYTF. The CDR3 region has the DNA TGTGCCAGCAGTTCCTCCGGGACCAACTATGGCTACACCTTC.

As regards this clone: This sample includes further DNA sequences coding for the same CDR3. The rearrangement links TRBV28 to TRBJ2-7, with a possible D match to TRBD2 (6 bases). The CDR3 totals 14 residues. Trimming took 3 bases from V and 0 from J, leaving 9 bases between them. Germline CDR1 MDHEN, CDR2 SYDVKM. The CDR3 region has the DNA TGTGCCAGCAGTTTGGCGGGATCCTCCTACGAGCAGTACTTC. It specifies CASSLAGSSYEQYF.

CDR3 sequence (DNA): TGTGCCAGCAGCTTCGATACCACTAGCGGGAGGCCCTACGAGCAGTACTTC. It is translated as CASSFDTTSGRPYEQYF. This chain joins TRBV7-9 and TRBJ2-7, with 12 bases that match TRBD2. Germline CDR1 SEHNR, CDR2 FQNEAQ (reference sequence). The CDR3 spans 17 residues. V dropped 3 bases and J dropped 2; count of bases not matched to a gene: 8.

The J gene is TRBJ2-1, the V gene TRBV7-8; 8 nucleotides line up with TRBD2. Trimming at V came to 5 bases and at J to 0 bases, leaving 3 bases not matched to a gene. The CDR3 has 15 amino acids. The V gene's germline CDR1 is SGHVS and CDR2 FQNEAQ. This CDR3 is CASSPSGSSYNEQFF. As DNA, the CDR3 is TGTGCCAGCAGCCCCAGCGGGAGCTCCTACAATGAGCAGTTCTTC. Drawing the rest from reference TRBV7-8 and TRBJ2-1, the complete variable domain is GAGVSQSPRYKVAKRGQDVALRCDPISGHVSLFWYQQALGQGPEFLTYFQNEAQLDKSGLPSDRFFAERPEGSVSTLKIQRTQQEDSAVYLCASSPSGSSYNEQFFGPGTRLTVL.

This chain uses TRBV6-5 with TRBJ2-3, with TRBD2 matching 8 bases. Trimming removed 6 bases from V and 2 bases from J; junction bases left unmatched: 7. Germline values: CDR1 MNHEY, CDR2 SVGAGI. The CDR3 has 15 amino acids. CDR3 region: CASSPELADTDTQYF. The DNA of the CDR3 is TGTGCCAGCAGCCCCGAACTAGCGGACACAGATACGCAGTATTTT.

The chain joins TRBV7-9 to TRBJ2-1; D may be TRBD1 or TRBD2 (5 bases each). Germline CDR1 reads SEHNR; CDR2 reads FQNEAQ (reference sequence). V lost 1 base and J 5 bases, leaving 12 bases between the germline ends. The CDR3 loop spans 15 amino acids. The CDR3 spells CASSLGGSNHNEQFF. Written as DNA, the CDR3 is TGTGCCAGCAGCTTAGGGGGGTCCAACCACAATGAGCAGTTCTTC.

This clone was recorded a few times. The chain uses TRBV7-2 and TRBJ1-1; perhaps TRBD1 as D (5 bases). This CDR3 region has 19 residues. Germline V lookup: CDR1 SGHTA, CDR2 FQGNSA. V dropped 2 bases and J dropped 0 bases, with 22 bases sitting between them. The CDR3 DNA follows: TGTGCCAGCAGCTTAAATCCCCTGGGGCAGGCTGTAATGAACACTGAAGCTTTCTTT. Its protein product is CASSLNPLGQAVMNTEAFF.